This is a list of T cell receptor beta chains from one sample in a study of response to subunit inactivated influenza vaccine. TCRdb processed the RT-PCR reads anew with MiXCR; each CDR3 protein has one entry. The sample records 500,000 or so distinct CDR3 sequences, 16% being singletons. The sample consisted of CD4+ T cells sorted from PBMCs, taken 23 to 25 months after vaccination. Every receptor here comes from a man between 50 and 69 years old who received an inactivated influenza vaccine. The CDR3 runs from the conserved cysteine through the conserved F or W. A D gene is named only where the DNA matches it firmly. Size values are once, few and many counts, or a class for expanded clones, and some rows have none.

len: 15
abundance: many
v_gene: TRBV7-3
j_gene: TRBJ2-1
d_gene: TRBD2
CDR3nt: TGTGCCAGCAGCACAGGACTAGCGGGAAGCAATGAGCAGTTCTTC
CDR3aa: CASSTGLAGSNEQFF

len: 15
abundance: NA
v_gene: TRBV5-4
j_gene: TRBJ2-2
d_gene: NA
CDR3nt: TGTGCCAGCAGCAGCAGGAGCAAGAACACCGGGGAGCTGTTTTTT
CDR3aa: CASSSRSKNTGELFF

len: 13
abundance: NA
v_gene: TRBV27
j_gene: TRBJ1-2
d_gene: NA
CDR3nt: TGTGCCAGCAGAAGACAGCCTTTCTATGGCTACACCTTC
CDR3aa: CASRRQPFYGYTF

len: 14
abundance: NA
v_gene: TRBV4-2
j_gene: TRBJ1-4
d_gene: NA
CDR3nt: TGTGCCAGCAGCCAAGAACGGGCTTGGGAAAAACTGTTTTTT
CDR3aa: CASSQERAWEKLFF

len: 14
abundance: NA
v_gene: TRBV14
j_gene: TRBJ1-2
d_gene: NA
CDR3nt: TGTGCCAGCAGCCAAGTGGTCGGGCCCTATGGCTACACCTTC
CDR3aa: CASSQVVGPYGYTF

len: 14
abundance: NA
v_gene: TRBV15
j_gene: TRBJ1-3
d_gene: NA
CDR3nt: TGTGCCACCAGCAGAGATCGATTAGGAAACACCATATATTTT
CDR3aa: CATSRDRLGNTIYF

len: 12
abundance: few
v_gene: TRBV29-1
j_gene: TRBJ2-5
d_gene: NA
CDR3nt: TGCAGCGTTGGACAGGCCCAAGAGACCCAGTACTTC
CDR3aa: CSVGQAQETQYF

len: 13
abundance: few
v_gene: TRBV20-1
j_gene: TRBJ2-3
d_gene: NA
CDR3nt: TGCAGTGCTAGGAGGGGAGGCCCAGATACGCAGTATTTT
CDR3aa: CSARRGGPDTQYF

len: 14
abundance: NA
v_gene: TRBV7-2
j_gene: TRBJ2-1
d_gene: NA
CDR3nt: TGTGCGAGCAAGTTTACGAGCTCCTACAATGAGCAGTTCTTC
CDR3aa: CASKFTSSYNEQFF

len: 17
abundance: NA
v_gene: TRBV5-1
j_gene: TRBJ2-7
d_gene: TRBD1
CDR3nt: TGCGCCAGCAGCTTAGGACAGGGGGCGACGAACTCCTACGAGCAGTACTTC
CDR3aa: CASSLGQGATNSYEQYF

len: 15
abundance: NA
v_gene: TRBV12-3/TRBV12-4
j_gene: TRBJ2-1
d_gene: TRBD2
CDR3nt: TGTGCCAGCAGTTTATCTAGCGGGAGTAAGGATGAGCAGTTCTTC
CDR3aa: CASSLSSGSKDEQFF

len: 14
abundance: NA
v_gene: TRBV27
j_gene: TRBJ1-6
d_gene: TRBD1
CDR3nt: TGTGCCAGCAGAACAGGGGGCCTTGTTTCACCCCTCCACTTT
CDR3aa: CASRTGGLVSPLHF

len: 15
abundance: NA
v_gene: TRBV7-2
j_gene: TRBJ1-5
d_gene: TRBD1
CDR3nt: TGTGCCAGCAGCTCCGGGACAGGGGTTTTTCAGCCCCAGCATTTT
CDR3aa: CASSSGTGVFQPQHF

len: 16
abundance: NA
v_gene: TRBV5-1
j_gene: TRBJ1-1
d_gene: TRBD1
CDR3nt: TGCGCCAGCAGCCGGGACGGACAGGCCTTGAACACTGAAGCTTTCTTT
CDR3aa: CASSRDGQALNTEAFF

len: 12
abundance: NA
v_gene: TRBV2
j_gene: TRBJ1-1
d_gene: NA
CDR3nt: TGTGCCAGCAGTCCCGGGGCGACTGAAGCTTTCTTT
CDR3aa: CASSPGATEAFF

len: 18
abundance: NA
v_gene: TRBV11-2
j_gene: TRBJ2-1
d_gene: TRBD2
CDR3nt: TGTGCCAGCAGCTTAGATTCGGGGCTAGCGGGAGTGTACAATGAGCAGTTCTTC
CDR3aa: CASSLDSGLAGVYNEQFF

len: 17
abundance: few
v_gene: TRBV9
j_gene: TRBJ2-3
d_gene: TRBD2
CDR3nt: TGTGCCAGCAGCCCCAGGACTAGCGGGAGTGGGGCAGATACGCAGTATTTT
CDR3aa: CASSPRTSGSGADTQYF

len: 15
abundance: few
v_gene: TRBV10-1
j_gene: TRBJ2-3
d_gene: NA
CDR3nt: TGCGCCAGCAGTGACAGGACCCCTAGCACAGATACGCAGTATTTT
CDR3aa: CASSDRTPSTDTQYF

len: 14
abundance: many
v_gene: TRBV14
j_gene: TRBJ2-1
d_gene: TRBD2
CDR3nt: TGTGCCAGCAGCGAGCGGGAGCCTGTCAATGAGCAGTTCTTC
CDR3aa: CASSEREPVNEQFF

len: 14
abundance: many
v_gene: TRBV5-1
j_gene: TRBJ1-6
d_gene: NA
CDR3nt: TGCGCCAGCAGCACGGACAGCAACAATTCACCCCTCCACTTT
CDR3aa: CASSTDSNNSPLHF

len: 17
abundance: NA
v_gene: TRBV4-2
j_gene: TRBJ2-2
d_gene: TRBD1
CDR3nt: TGTGCCAGCAGCCAAGATTTTAAGGGGGCGTACACCGGGGAGCTGTTTTTT
CDR3aa: CASSQDFKGAYTGELFF

len: 17
abundance: few
v_gene: TRBV25-1
j_gene: TRBJ2-1
d_gene: NA
CDR3nt: TGTGCCAGCAGTGACGGGGGGCGCCAGAGAATTAATAATGAGCAGTTCTTC
CDR3aa: CASSDGGRQRINNEQFF

len: 18
abundance: few
v_gene: TRBV20-1
j_gene: TRBJ1-2
d_gene: NA
CDR3nt: TGCAGTGCTAGAGAAGAAGGGGCAGGGAACCGCATAAACTATGGCTACACCTTC
CDR3aa: CSAREEGAGNRINYGYTF

len: 15
abundance: NA
v_gene: TRBV5-8
j_gene: TRBJ1-3
d_gene: NA
CDR3nt: TGTGCCAGCAGCTCTTCCGGGACCTTGCTGGGCACCATATATTTT
CDR3aa: CASSSSGTLLGTIYF

len: 16
abundance: many
v_gene: TRBV9
j_gene: TRBJ2-1
d_gene: TRBD2
CDR3nt: TGTGCCAGCAGCGCGACACTAGCGACCCTAGCTAGTGAGCAGTTCTTC
CDR3aa: CASSATLATLASEQFF

len: 15
abundance: few
v_gene: TRBV6-2/TRBV6-3
j_gene: TRBJ2-7
d_gene: TRBD2
CDR3nt: TGTGCCAGCAGTTGGACTAGCGGCTACTCCTACGAGCAGTACTTC
CDR3aa: CASSWTSGYSYEQYF

len: 14
abundance: NA
v_gene: TRBV6-2/TRBV6-3
j_gene: TRBJ1-1
d_gene: NA
CDR3nt: TGTGCCAGCAGCAAAAGAGGGACCAACACTGAAGCTTTCTTT
CDR3aa: CASSKRGTNTEAFF

len: 15
abundance: NA
v_gene: TRBV7-2
j_gene: TRBJ1-1
d_gene: NA
CDR3nt: TGTGCCAGCAGCCCACTCGGATTCATGAACACTGAAGCTTTCTTT
CDR3aa: CASSPLGFMNTEAFF

len: 16
abundance: NA
v_gene: TRBV25-1
j_gene: TRBJ2-5
d_gene: TRBD2
CDR3nt: TGTGCCAGCAGTGGCCACCGGCGGGGGTTCGTCGAGACCCAGTACTTC
CDR3aa: CASSGHRRGFVETQYF

len: 17
abundance: many
v_gene: TRBV4-1
j_gene: TRBJ1-5
d_gene: NA
CDR3nt: TGCGCCAGCAGCCAAGATCCGGTAGGGGGAAGCAATCAGCCCCAGCATTTT
CDR3aa: CASSQDPVGGSNQPQHF

len: 15
abundance: NA
v_gene: TRBV9
j_gene: TRBJ2-2
d_gene: TRBD1
CDR3nt: TGTGCCAGCAGGGCCGGGACAGGAGAAACCGGGGAGCTGTTTTTT
CDR3aa: CASRAGTGETGELFF

len: 14
abundance: few
v_gene: TRBV5-1
j_gene: TRBJ1-1
d_gene: NA
CDR3nt: TGCGCCAGCAGCTTAGGACACTCCGACACTGAAGCTTTCTTT
CDR3aa: CASSLGHSDTEAFF

len: 16
abundance: NA
v_gene: TRBV7-8
j_gene: TRBJ1-5
d_gene: NA
CDR3nt: TGTGCCAGCAGCTTAGTGGTTGGCAATAGCAATCAGCCCCAGCATTTT
CDR3aa: CASSLVVGNSNQPQHF

len: 15
abundance: few
v_gene: TRBV21-1
j_gene: TRBJ2-7
d_gene: NA
CDR3nt: TGTGCCAGCAGCAATATCACTAGCGGGACCTACGAGCAGTACTTC
CDR3aa: CASSNITSGTYEQYF

len: 12
abundance: few
v_gene: TRBV20-1
j_gene: TRBJ2-1
d_gene: TRBD1
CDR3nt: TGCAGTTCAGACAGGGACCACAATGAGCAGTTCTTC
CDR3aa: CSSDRDHNEQFF

len: 15
abundance: NA
v_gene: TRBV3-1
j_gene: TRBJ1-3
d_gene: NA
CDR3nt: TGTGCCAGCAGCCCCGGTCCCCGCTCTGGAAACACCATATATTTT
CDR3aa: CASSPGPRSGNTIYF

len: 15
abundance: few
v_gene: TRBV5-5
j_gene: TRBJ2-1
d_gene: NA
CDR3nt: TGTGCCAGCAACAGGGACGTCGCCTCCTACAATGAGCAGTTCTTC
CDR3aa: CASNRDVASYNEQFF

len: 13
abundance: NA
v_gene: TRBV6-2/TRBV6-3
j_gene: TRBJ2-1
d_gene: NA
CDR3nt: TGTGCCAGCAAACGATCGGGGGACAATGAGCAGTTCTTC
CDR3aa: CASKRSGDNEQFF

len: 17
abundance: many
v_gene: TRBV7-9
j_gene: TRBJ2-1
d_gene: NA
CDR3nt: TGTGCCAGCAGCCCGCCCTTTCGCTCAGTTAGGGCCAATGAGCAGTTCTTC
CDR3aa: CASSPPFRSVRANEQFF

len: 15
abundance: many
v_gene: TRBV6-1
j_gene: TRBJ1-2
d_gene: NA
CDR3nt: TGTGCCAGCAGTGAAGCGCGACTCTCCGCCTATGGCTACACCTTC
CDR3aa: CASSEARLSAYGYTF

len: 15
abundance: few
v_gene: TRBV7-9
j_gene: TRBJ2-1
d_gene: NA
CDR3nt: TGTGCCAGCAGCCTGTTGGGAGTTGCCTACAATGAGCAGTTCTTC
CDR3aa: CASSLLGVAYNEQFF

len: 14
abundance: NA
v_gene: TRBV28
j_gene: TRBJ2-7
d_gene: TRBD1
CDR3nt: TGTGCCAGCAGTTTACCGGACAGGGGAGGCGAGCAGTACTTC
CDR3aa: CASSLPDRGGEQYF

len: 12
abundance: few
v_gene: TRBV12-3/TRBV12-4
j_gene: TRBJ2-1
d_gene: NA
CDR3nt: TGTGCCAGCAGTCCCCAACACAATGAGCAGTTCTTC
CDR3aa: CASSPQHNEQFF

len: 14
abundance: few
v_gene: TRBV7-6
j_gene: TRBJ1-6
d_gene: NA
CDR3nt: TGTGCCAGCAGCTTACGGACAGCTAATTCACCCCTCCACTTT
CDR3aa: CASSLRTANSPLHF

len: 14
abundance: NA
v_gene: TRBV19
j_gene: TRBJ2-1
d_gene: NA
CDR3nt: TGTGCCAGTGCTGCCCTGGGTCCGTACAATGAGCAGTTCTTC
CDR3aa: CASAALGPYNEQFF

len: 16
abundance: NA
v_gene: TRBV11-2
j_gene: TRBJ2-2
d_gene: TRBD1
CDR3nt: TGTGCCAGCAGAAAGGGACAGGGGAAGTTGGCCGGGGAGCTGTTTTTT
CDR3aa: CASRKGQGKLAGELFF

len: 15
abundance: many
v_gene: TRBV12-3/TRBV12-4
j_gene: TRBJ1-1
d_gene: NA
CDR3nt: TGTGCCAGCAGTGAGAGCGCGCCTAGGAGCCCTATGGCTTTCTTT
CDR3aa: CASSESAPRSPMAFF